Listed below are T cell receptor beta chains from one sample, sequenced in a study of T cell responses to AZD1222 COVID-19 vaccine. The repertoire was sequenced with immunoSEQ multiplex PCR; TCRdb's copy has only in-frame clones and lacks some. The table records 56,000 or so clones, over 70% of them present only once. This specimen was peripheral blood, taken 28 days after the second AZD1222 dose. All receptors derive from an adult who received the AZD1222 COVID-19 vaccine. CDR3s include the opening cysteine and the closing phenylalanine or tryptophan. D genes are given only for firm matches. A row's size may be missing; if present it is once, few, many or a size class.

d_call j_call v_call clone_size cdr3_aa cdr3_nt
- TRBJ1-4 TRBV7-2 few CASSFLPFAEKLFF TGTGCCAGCAGCTTTTTGCCTTTCGCTGAAAAACTGTTTTTT
- TRBJ1-1 TRBV19 once CASSIEGVNTEAFF TGTGCCAGTAGTATAGAAGGGGTGAACACTGAAGCTTTCTTT
- TRBJ1-3 TRBV5-1 - CASSFGASGNTIYF TGCGCCAGCAGCTTTGGAGCCTCTGGAAACACCATATATTTT
- TRBJ2-3 TRBV6-6 - CASSYKDTQYF TGTGCCAGCAGTTACAAGGATACGCAGTATTTT
- TRBJ1-2 TRBV28 - CASKDPYDGYTF TGTGCCAGTAAAGACCCATACGATGGCTACACCTTC
- TRBJ1-5 TRBV19 - CASSIERPFNQPQHF TGTGCCAGTAGTATAGAAAGGCCATTCAATCAGCCCCAGCATTTT
- TRBJ1-6 TRBV7-8 - CASSRSQGRSPLHF TGTGCCAGCAGCCGGTCTCAAGGGCGTTCACCCCTCCACTTT
- TRBJ2-3 TRBV18 once CASSPPVPDTQYF TGTGCCAGCTCACCACCGGTGCCAGATACGCAGTATTTT
- TRBJ2-2 TRBV9 - CASSHRDDTGELFF TGTGCCAGCAGCCACAGGGATGACACCGGGGAGCTGTTTTTT
- TRBJ1-6 TRBV28 - CASSLTGQRNSPLHF TGTGCCAGCAGTCTAACGGGCCAGAGAAATTCACCCCTCCACTTT
- TRBJ1-1 TRBV2 - CASMFKGGNTEAFF TGTGCCAGCATGTTCAAGGGGGGGAACACTGAAGCTTTCTTT
- TRBJ1-4 TRBV5-1 - CASSPALDSGGKLFF TGCGCCAGCAGCCCGGCCCTCGACTCGGGTGGAAAACTGTTTTTT
TRBD2 TRBJ2-2 TRBV19 - CASSSGTTHTGELFF TGTGCCAGTAGTTCCGGGACTACCCACACCGGGGAGCTGTTTTTT
- TRBJ1-4 TRBV2 - CASSSHRESGEKLFF TGTGCCAGCAGCAGCCACCGGGAATCGGGTGAAAAACTGTTTTTT
TRBD1 TRBJ1-1 TRBV6-5 - CATSYRGRGGTEAFF TGTGCCACAAGCTACAGGGGGCGCGGGGGAACTGAAGCTTTCTTT
- TRBJ2-1 TRBV18 - CASSPPNTGREQFF TGTGCCAGCTCACCACCCAATACAGGGAGGGAGCAGTTCTTC
- TRBJ2-3 TRBV13 - CASSLAGEDTQYF TGTGCCAGCAGCTTAGCTGGGGAAGATACGCAGTATTTT
- TRBJ1-2 TRBV6-4 - CASWTNANYGYTF TGTGCCAGCTGGACGAACGCTAACTATGGCTACACCTTC
- TRBJ2-1 TRBV6-5 - CASISRGSEQFF TGTGCCAGCATCAGTCGGGGAAGCGAGCAGTTCTTC
- TRBJ2-1 TRBV19 - CASSIFGVVTYNEQFF TGTGCCAGTAGTATCTTCGGGGTTGTCACCTACAATGAGCAGTTCTTC
TRBD2 TRBJ2-5 TRBV7-2 - CASSLGLKAGGGETQYF TGTGCCAGCAGCTTAGGACTGAAAGCGGGAGGAGGAGAGACCCAGTACTTC
- TRBJ1-4 TRBV7-2 - CASSLVGSTNEKLFF TGTGCCAGCAGCTTAGTTGGGTCAACTAATGAAAAACTGTTTTTT
- TRBJ1-3 TRBV6-2/TRBV6-3 - CASSYRGAGNTIYF TGTGCCAGCAGTTATCGGGGGGCTGGAAACACCATATATTTT
TRBD1 TRBJ1-5 TRBV5-1 - CASSLGQGGNQPQHF TGCGCCAGCAGCTTGGGACAGGGCGGCAATCAGCCCCAGCATTTT
TRBD1 TRBJ1-6 TRBV30 - CAWGTGAASLHF TGTGCCTGGGGGACAGGGGCCGCGTCCCTCCACTTT